The 9 T cell receptor beta chains in this list originate from one sample, sequenced in a study of blood T cell repertoires in COVID-19 (TCRdb year 2020). The protocol used for the library was the immunoSEQ multiplex PCR assay. Imported from immuneACCESS, the table was reduced by TCRdb to in-frame sequences with V and J called. These copies leave out some clones; in studies compared against another copy, an unresolved V gene accounts for under half, and the cause of the remainder is not known. The sample includes approximately 230,000 clones, with 86% observed a single time. The ten largest clonotypes hold less than 20% of the sample. The sample taken for sequencing was PBMCs or T cells enriched from blood (not recorded which). The receptor set was obtained from a young man who had recovered from COVID-19.

Only one count was recorded for this clone. The V and J genes are TRBV29-1 and TRBJ2-5; D may be TRBD2 (6 bases). Germline lookup yields CDR1 SQVTM and CDR2 ANQGSEA. The CDR3 covers 13 residues. Trimming removed 3 bases at V and 6 bases at J, with 14 bases between. In DNA, the CDR3 is TGCAGCGTTGAGGTCGGGGGTTTTCAGACCCAGTACTTC. Protein: CSVEVGGFQTQYF.

V is TRBV27 and J is TRBJ1-1, with a possible D match to TRBD1 (6 bases). CDR3 length: 14 residues. Germline loops: CDR1 MNHEY, CDR2 SMNVEV (reference sequence). The V and J ends lost 2 bases and 1 base respectively, with 8 bases between them. For the CDR3, the DNA is TGTGCCAGCAGTTTAGCCAGGGGGAACACTGAAGCTTTCTTT. This translates into CASSLARGNTEAFF.

The chain employs TRBV5-1 and TRBJ2-7; TRBD2 aligns across 8 bases. This CDR3 is built from 15 residues. V lost 0 bases, J lost 4 bases, and 6 bases stayed unmatched. CDR1 is SGHRS, CDR2 YFSETQ, per germline. The CDR3 is CASSLVPGLEYEQYF. The DNA for the CDR3 is TGCGCCAGCAGCTTGGTCCCGGGACTAGAGTACGAGCAGTACTTC.

This chain's CDR3 is CAIRVRQGDQETQYF. DNA for the CDR3: TGTGCCATCAGAGTTAGGCAGGGCGACCAAGAGACCCAGTACTTC. V usage is TRBV10-3 and J usage is TRBJ2-5, with a weak D call TRBD1 (5 bases). From germline, CDR1 is ENHRY and CDR2 SYGVKD. V was shortened by 6 bases and J by 0 bases, with 14 bases between the two germline ends. The CDR3 runs to 15 residues.

The sample holds one count of this clone. The chain has TRBV7-2 and TRBJ1-4; no firm D call. The length of the CDR3 is 13 residues. CDR1 is SGHTA and CDR2 is FQGNSA in the germline V gene. Trimming took 3 bases from V and 8 from J, leaving 10 bases between them. The CDR3 reads CASSFFGREKLFF. The DNA for the CDR3 is TGTGCCAGCAGCTTTTTCGGTCGGGAAAAACTGTTTTTT.

The genes are TRBV27 and TRBJ1-3, with D tentatively TRBD1 (5 bases). Germline CDR1 and CDR2: MNHEY and SMNVEV (reference sequence). The V end lost 5 bases, the J end lost 0 bases, and 8 bases lay between the germline ends. The CDR3 has 14 amino acids. CDR3 amino acids: CASSTGYSGNTIYF. The DNA for the CDR3 is TGTGCCAGCAGTACAGGATACTCTGGAAACACCATATATTTT.

V gene TRBV28 combines with J gene TRBJ2-1; 8 bases agree with TRBD2. Per germline, CDR1 MDHEN and CDR2 SYDVKM. With 8 bases clipped from V and 6 bases from J, the junction kept 18 bases outside the gene matches. The CDR3 consists of 17 residues. This CDR3 is CASGSPLWVAGSNEQFF. CDR3 nucleotides: TGTGCCAGCGGCTCCCCTCTATGGGTAGCGGGGTCCAATGAGCAGTTCTTC.

The chain employs TRBV2 and TRBJ2-5; tentative D call: TRBD2 (5 bases). V was cut by 2 bases and J by 0 bases, with 10 bases left in between. The germline CDR1 and CDR2 sequences are SNHLY and FYNNEI. The CDR3 extends over 15 amino acids. In nucleotides, the CDR3 is TGTGCCAGCAGTGAAATACTAGGGAACCAAGAGACCCAGTACTTC. This codes for CASSEILGNQETQYF. Drawing the rest from reference TRBV2 and TRBJ2-5, the complete variable domain is EPEVTQTPSHQVTQMGQEVILRCVPISNHLYFYWYRQILGQKVEFLVSFYNNEISEKSEIFDDQFSVERPDGSNFTLKIRSTKLEDSAMYFCASSEILGNQETQYFGPGTRLLVL.

This chain uses TRBV10-3 with TRBJ2-2; perhaps TRBD1 as D (5 bases). Germline-derived CDR1 and CDR2 are ENHRY and SYGVKD. V gave up 5 bases and J gave up 7 bases, with 8 bases separating them. There are 12 residues in the CDR3. The CDR3 sequence is CAISSGIGELFF. For the CDR3, the DNA is TGTGCCATCAGTTCAGGGATCGGGGAGCTGTTTTTT.